The 21 T cell receptor beta chains presented below share a single source sample, sequenced in a study of blood T cell repertoires in COVID-19. Here immunoSEQ multiplex PCR was the method, and the copy in TCRdb shows in-frame clones only, minus some. The table shows tens of thousands of clones, with 87% occurring only once. Sequencing used peripheral blood. These receptor sequences come from a woman in her 50s with COVID-19, enrolled during active disease.

CDR3 nucleotides: TGTGCCATCAGGCCAGGGGACCCAGGTTACGAGCAGTACTTC. Translation: CAIRPGDPGYEQYF. The chain has TRBV10-3 and TRBJ2-7; a possible D gene is TRBD1 (6 bases). Germline V gene lookup returns CDR1 ENHRY and CDR2 SYGVKD. Trimming removed 6 bases from V and 4 bases from J, with 16 bases in between. There are 14 residues in the CDR3.

This rearrangement joins TRBV11-3 to TRBJ2-2, with 10 bases that match TRBD2. The junction had 3 bases not matched to a gene; V was cut back by 4 bases and J by 4 bases. Germline-derived CDR1 and CDR2 are SGHNT and YENEEA. The CDR3 runs to 15 residues. The CDR3 DNA reads as TGTGCCAGCAGCTCTAGCGGGAGCGTCACCGGGGAGCTGTTTTTT. This gives the protein CASSSSGSVTGELFF.

The chain links TRBV2 to TRBJ2-2; the match to TRBD2 covers 10 bases. The germline V gene has CDR1 SNHLY and CDR2 FYNNEI. J gave up 7 bases and V 7 bases, and 6 bases lay outside the gene matches. The length of the CDR3 is 14 residues. This CDR3 is CASNKREGNGELFF. The CDR3 DNA reads TGTGCCAGCAATAAGCGGGAGGGGAACGGGGAGCTGTTTTTT.

In its sample, this clone was seen once. The gene calls are TRBV4-1 and TRBJ2-7, with 7 bases fitting TRBD1. Germline V gene data show CDR1 as MGHRA and CDR2 as YSYEKL. This CDR3 spans 13 amino acids. The V segment lost 4 bases and the J segment 0 bases; nucleotides outside the gene matches: 0. The CDR3 region is CASSRQGSYEQYF. The CDR3 coding sequence is TGCGCCAGCAGCCGACAGGGCTCCTACGAGCAGTACTTC.

The chain joins TRBV7-2 to TRBJ2-5; TRBD2 agrees at 9 bases. The germline V gene encodes CDR1 SGHTA and CDR2 FQGNSA. CDR3 length equals 17 residues. The J segment lost 0 bases and the V segment lost 0 bases, leaving 5 bases of the junction unmatched. The chain's CDR3 is CASSLALSGGYQETQYF. The CDR3, as DNA: TGTGCCAGCAGCTTAGCGTTGAGCGGGGGGTACCAAGAGACCCAGTACTTC.

The CDR3 nucleotides are TGTGCCAGCAGCCTTGGACTAGTCCAGACCCAGTACTTC. It specifies CASSLGLVQTQYF. V usage is TRBV11-2 and J usage is TRBJ2-5; 7 bases agree with TRBD2. Germline assignment: CDR1 SGHAT and CDR2 FQNNGV. J was trimmed by 6 bases and V by 5 bases; bases with no gene match: 6. The CDR3 loop spans 13 amino acids.

The rearrangement uses TRBV27 and TRBJ2-2; no firm D call. The germline V and J ends were trimmed by 6 bases and 4 bases, with 15 bases remaining between them. In germline, CDR1 is MNHEY, CDR2 SMNVEV (reference sequence). There are 15 residues in the CDR3. Here the CDR3 DNA reads TGTGCCAGCAGCCTAGTGTCCGCCCGCACCGGGGAGCTGTTTTTT. Its protein is CASSLVSARTGELFF.

In its sample, this clone was seen once. This chain uses TRBV11-2 with TRBJ2-1, with 14 bases matching TRBD2. Germline V gene lookup returns CDR1 SGHAT and CDR2 FQNNGV. The CDR3 length is 18 residues. The V and J ends lost 1 base and 0 bases, in that order; junction bases with no gene match: 2. In DNA, the CDR3 is TGTGCCAGCAGCTTAGCCGGGACTAGCGGGAGCTCCTACAATGAGCAGTTCTTC. Translation: CASSLAGTSGSSYNEQFF. Filled out from reference TRBV11-2 and TRBJ2-1, the complete variable domain reads EAGVAQSPRYKIIEKRQSVAFWCNPISGHATLYWYQQILGQGPKLLIQFQNNGVVDDSQLPKDRFSAERLKGVDSTLKIQPAKLEDSAVYLCASSLAGTSGSSYNEQFFGPGTRLTVL.

This clone was recorded once. J is TRBJ2-3 and V is TRBV2, with D hard to call. Trimming took 4 bases from V and 2 from J, leaving 4 bases between them. Germline V gene data show CDR1 as SNHLY and CDR2 as FYNNEI. CDR3 length equals 12 residues. The CDR3 nucleotides read TGTGCCAGCAGTGTCCTCACAGATACGCAGTATTTT. Translation gives CASSVLTDTQYF.

Here the CDR3 DNA reads TGTGCCAGCAGTGCTGGGGGGGGAGGCAATCAGCCCCAGCATTTT. Translated: CASSAGGGGNQPQHF. V gene TRBV28 combines with J gene TRBJ1-5; D possibly corresponds to TRBD1 (5 bases). V dropped 5 bases and J dropped 2 bases, with 13 bases sitting between them. The CDR3 is 15 residues long. Germline CDR1 and CDR2: MDHEN and SYDVKM.

The rearrangement uses TRBV14 and TRBJ1-1, with D perhaps matching TRBD1 (5 bases). The CDR3 has 13 residues. Germline V CDR1 and CDR2: SGHDN, FVKESK. V lost 4 bases and J lost 1, with 7 bases in between. The CDR3 nucleotides are TGTGCCAGCAGCCGGGGGGGGAACACTGAAGCTTTCTTT. As protein: CASSRGGNTEAFF.

The CDR3 DNA is TGTGCCTGGGGCAGGGCCGCATCCGAGCAGTACTTC. Translation gives CAWGRAASEQYF. The V and J genes are TRBV30 and TRBJ2-7; D is perhaps TRBD1 (5 bases). The germline CDR1 and CDR2 sequences are GTSNPN and SVGIG (reference sequence). The CDR3 totals 12 residues. V lost 5 bases and J lost 6, with 14 bases in between.

The chain couples TRBV10-2 to TRBJ2-7, with TRBD2 matching over 13 bases. The germline V gene has CDR1 WSHSY and CDR2 SAAADI. The CDR3 covers 15 residues. V gave up 6 bases and J gave up 2 bases; unmatched junction bases: 4. CDR3 sequence reads: CASSGTSGVAYEQYF. In nucleotides, the CDR3 is TGCGCCAGCAGCGGGACTAGCGGGGTCGCCTACGAGCAGTACTTC.

V usage is TRBV4-1 and J usage is TRBJ2-1, with no clear D. CDR1 is MGHRA, CDR2 YSYEKL, per germline. Trimming removed 0 bases at V and 4 bases at J, with 13 bases between. The length of the CDR3 is 16 residues. The CDR3 DNA reads as TGCGCCAGCAGCCAAGATTCATCGGCGGTGTACAATGAGCAGTTCTTC. The encoded protein is CASSQDSSAVYNEQFF.

There are a few counts of this clone. The chain carries TRBV11-3 and TRBJ1-1; unclear D gene. Germline V lookup: CDR1 SGHNT, CDR2 YENEEA. The length of the CDR3 is 14 residues. Trimming pared 0 bases from V and 2 bases from J, leaving 7 bases between. CDR3 loop: CASSLDPSNTEAFF. In nucleotides, the CDR3 is TGTGCCAGCAGCTTAGATCCGAGTAACACTGAAGCTTTCTTT.

This chain joins TRBV28 and TRBJ2-3; no clear D gene. This CDR3 spans 15 amino acids. Germline CDR1 reads MDHEN; CDR2 reads SYDVKM. V was clipped by 2 bases and J by 3 bases, with 12 bases between them. The CDR3 protein is CASSLRERRTDTQYF. The CDR3 DNA is TGTGCCAGCAGTTTACGAGAACGTCGAACAGATACGCAGTATTTT.

CDR3 region: CASSFAGREQYF. CDR3 DNA sequence: TGTGCCAGCAGCTTCGCGGGCCGCGAGCAGTACTTC. This rearrangement joins TRBV2 to TRBJ2-7; D is possibly TRBD2 (5 bases). This CDR3 is 12 amino acids long. Germline V gene data show CDR1 as SNHLY and CDR2 as FYNNEI. V lost 6 bases to trimming and J lost 6 bases, with 12 bases between them.

The chain uses TRBV28 and TRBJ2-1, with D possibly TRBD2 on 5 matching bases. Between the trimmed V and J ends, which lost 7 bases and 8 bases, there was a span of 12 bases. The germline V gene encodes CDR1 MDHEN and CDR2 SYDVKM. The CDR3 runs to 12 residues. Written as DNA, the CDR3 is TGTGCCAGCAACCTCGGGGTACATGAGCAGTTCTTC. This gives the protein CASNLGVHEQFF. The full variable domain, rest sourced from reference TRBV28 and TRBJ2-1, is DVKVTQSSRYLVKRTGEKVFLECVQDMDHENMFWYRQDPGLGLRLIYFSYDVKMKEKGDIPEGYSVSREKKERFSLILESASTNQTSMYLCASNLGVHEQFFGPGTRLTVL.

The V gene is TRBV5-1, the J gene TRBJ2-4, with D possibly TRBD1 on 5 matching bases. This CDR3 region has 8 residues. CDR1 SGHRS and CDR2 YFSETQ come from the germline V gene. V lost 5 bases and J lost 15, with 6 bases in between. This CDR3 is CASRGRYF. For the CDR3, the DNA is TGCGCCAGCAGGGGGCGGTACTTC.

The V gene is TRBV19, the J gene TRBJ2-3, with D hard to call. Trimming stripped 5 bases from V and 2 bases from J, with 14 bases between. The CDR3 extends over 15 amino acids. The germline CDR1 and CDR2 sequences are LNHDA and SQIVND (reference sequence). CDR3 region: CASSPQWPYTDTQYF. The DNA of the CDR3 is TGTGCCAGTAGTCCCCAGTGGCCGTACACAGATACGCAGTATTTT.

V usage is TRBV7-2 and J usage is TRBJ2-5; D might be TRBD2 (6 bases). V was shortened by 4 bases and J by 9 bases, with 12 bases between the two germline ends. The CDR3 is 12 amino acids. The germline V gene has CDR1 SGHTA and CDR2 FQGNSA. DNA for the CDR3: TGTGCCAGCAGCTCCTACGGCGGGGCCCAGTACTTC. It encodes CASSSYGGAQYF.